This T cell receptor beta chain was sequenced for a study of vaccination and CD4 T cells after COVID-19. CDR3 length: 14 residues. Germline CDR1 reads WNHNN; CDR2 reads SYGVQD (reference sequence). Trimming stripped 3 bases from V and 2 bases from J, with 11 bases between. The treatment here: approximately nine-day PBMC culture with coronavirus spike peptide pools or control peptides (ViraFEST assay). The unexposed donor provided CD4+ T cells, which were taken before the COVID-19 pandemic (2011-2018). In the case of this clonotype: What it binds is unknown.

Sequencing of cultured CD4+ T cell DNA used the Oncomine TCR Beta short-read assay. One entry per CDR3 protein, called by TCRdb with MiXCR from the PCR reads. The repertoire holds around 5,600 distinct CDR3 sequences, with less than 70% as singletons. The receptor comes from a human donor in good health. The material sequenced was CD4+ T cells from blood, cultured in vitro. The chain recombines TRBV10-1 with TRBJ2-7; D tentatively reads TRBD1 or TRBD2 (5 bases each). The CDR3 loop reads CASSDQGRAYEQYF. The CDR3 region has the DNA TGCGCCAGCAGTGACCAGGGACGTGCCTACGAGCAGTACTTC.